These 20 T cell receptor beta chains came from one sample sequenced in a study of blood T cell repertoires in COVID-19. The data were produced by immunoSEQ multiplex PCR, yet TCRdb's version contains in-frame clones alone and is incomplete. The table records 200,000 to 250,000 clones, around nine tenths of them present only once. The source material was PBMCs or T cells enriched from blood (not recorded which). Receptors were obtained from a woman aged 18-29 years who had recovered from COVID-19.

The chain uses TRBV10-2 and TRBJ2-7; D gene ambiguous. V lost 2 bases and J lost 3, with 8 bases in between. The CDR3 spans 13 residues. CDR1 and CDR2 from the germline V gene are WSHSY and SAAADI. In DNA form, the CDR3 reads TGCGCCAGCAGTGAGAGTCAGGACTACGAGCAGTACTTC. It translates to CASSESQDYEQYF.

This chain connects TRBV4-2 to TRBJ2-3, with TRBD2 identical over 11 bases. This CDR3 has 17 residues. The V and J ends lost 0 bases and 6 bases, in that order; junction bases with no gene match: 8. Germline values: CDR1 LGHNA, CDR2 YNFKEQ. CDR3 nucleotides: TGTGCCAGCAGCCAAGAGCTGACTAGCGGGGCTGGGGATACGCAGTATTTT. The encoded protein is CASSQELTSGAGDTQYF.

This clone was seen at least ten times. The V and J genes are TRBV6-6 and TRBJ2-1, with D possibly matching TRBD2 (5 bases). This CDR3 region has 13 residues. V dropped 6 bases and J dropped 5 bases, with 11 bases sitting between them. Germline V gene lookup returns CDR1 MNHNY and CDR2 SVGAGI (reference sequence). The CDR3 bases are TGTGCCAGCAGGCGGACGGAGGACAATGAGCAGTTCTTC. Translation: CASRRTEDNEQFF.

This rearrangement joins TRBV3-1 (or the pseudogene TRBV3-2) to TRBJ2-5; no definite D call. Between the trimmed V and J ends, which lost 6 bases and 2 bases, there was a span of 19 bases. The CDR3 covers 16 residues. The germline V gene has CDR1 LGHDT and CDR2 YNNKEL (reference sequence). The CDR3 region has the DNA TGTGCCAGCAGTCAATTATACAGTCTCGCGCAAGAGACCCAGTACTTC. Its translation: CASSQLYSLAQETQYF.

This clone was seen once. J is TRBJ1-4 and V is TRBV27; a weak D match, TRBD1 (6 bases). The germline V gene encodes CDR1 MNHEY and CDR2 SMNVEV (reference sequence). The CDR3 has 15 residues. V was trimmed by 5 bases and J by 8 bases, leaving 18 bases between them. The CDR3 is CASSPMGGAGEKLFF. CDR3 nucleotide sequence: TGTGCCAGCAGTCCCATGGGGGGGGCGGGGGAAAAACTGTTTTTT.

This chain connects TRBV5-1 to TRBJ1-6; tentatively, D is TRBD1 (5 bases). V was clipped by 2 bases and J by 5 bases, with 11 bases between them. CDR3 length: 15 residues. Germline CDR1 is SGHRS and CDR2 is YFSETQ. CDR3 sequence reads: CASSLREGNNSPLHF. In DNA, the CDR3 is TGCGCCAGCAGCTTACGGGAGGGGAATAATTCACCCCTCCACTTT.

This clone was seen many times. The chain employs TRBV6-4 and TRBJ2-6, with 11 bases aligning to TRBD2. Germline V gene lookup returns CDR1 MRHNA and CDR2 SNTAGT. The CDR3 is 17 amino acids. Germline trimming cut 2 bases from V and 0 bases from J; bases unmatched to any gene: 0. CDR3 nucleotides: TGTGCCAGCAGTGACGGGACTAGCGGCTCTGGGGCCAACGTCCTGACTTTC. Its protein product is CASSDGTSGSGANVLTF.

In nucleotides, the CDR3 is TGTGCCAGCAGCTTAACGTCAACAGGGGGAAGCGGGGAGCTGTTTTTT. This encodes CASSLTSTGGSGELFF. The chain is built from TRBV7-3 and TRBJ2-2; 8 bases match TRBD1. This CDR3 has 16 residues. Germline-derived CDR1 and CDR2 are SGHTA and FQGTGA. The V gene end was trimmed by 0 bases and the J gene end by 7 bases; junction bases not matched to a gene: 7.

The CDR3 DNA sequence: TGTGCCAGCAGCGCGACAGGGACCAACACTGAAGCTTTCTTT. This encodes CASSATGTNTEAFF. The chain combines TRBV7-3 with TRBJ1-1; TRBD1 matches 7 bases. CDR1 SGHTA and CDR2 FQGTGA come from the germline V gene. The CDR3 consists of 14 residues. V shed 5 bases, J shed 2 bases, and the junction held 5 bases outside the gene matches.

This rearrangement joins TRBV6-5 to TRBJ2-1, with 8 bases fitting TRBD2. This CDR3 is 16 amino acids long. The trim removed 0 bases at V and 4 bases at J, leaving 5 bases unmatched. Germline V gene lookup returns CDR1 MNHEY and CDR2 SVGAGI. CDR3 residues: CASSYSKAGAYNEQFF. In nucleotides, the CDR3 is TGTGCCAGCAGTTACTCGAAAGCGGGGGCTTACAATGAGCAGTTCTTC.

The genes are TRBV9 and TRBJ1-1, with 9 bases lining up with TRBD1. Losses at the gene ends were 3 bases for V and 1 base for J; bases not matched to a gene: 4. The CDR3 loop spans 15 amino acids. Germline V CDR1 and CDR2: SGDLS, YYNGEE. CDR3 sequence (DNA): TGTGCCAGCAGCGGCCCGACAGGGGGGAACACTGAAGCTTTCTTT. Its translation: CASSGPTGGNTEAFF.

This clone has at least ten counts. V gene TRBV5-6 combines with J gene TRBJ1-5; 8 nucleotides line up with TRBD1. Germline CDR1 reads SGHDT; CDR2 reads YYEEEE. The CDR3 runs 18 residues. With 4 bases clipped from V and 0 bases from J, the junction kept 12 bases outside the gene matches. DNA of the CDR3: TGTGCCAGCAGCGTTCGACAGGGGACTTATTATAGCAATCAGCCCCAGCATTTT. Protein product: CASSVRQGTYYSNQPQHF.

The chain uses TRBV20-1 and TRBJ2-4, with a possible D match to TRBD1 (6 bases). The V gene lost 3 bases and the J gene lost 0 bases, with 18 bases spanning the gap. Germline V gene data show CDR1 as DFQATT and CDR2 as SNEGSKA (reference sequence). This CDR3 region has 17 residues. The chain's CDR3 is CSASSYNWTEAKNIQYF. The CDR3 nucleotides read TGCAGTGCTAGTAGCTACAACTGGACAGAAGCCAAAAACATTCAGTACTTC.

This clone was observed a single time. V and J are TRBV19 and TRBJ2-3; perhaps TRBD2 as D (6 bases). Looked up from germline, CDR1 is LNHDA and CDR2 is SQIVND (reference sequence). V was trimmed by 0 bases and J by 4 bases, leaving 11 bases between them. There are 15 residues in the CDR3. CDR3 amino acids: CASSIDPGVADTQYF. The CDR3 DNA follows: TGTGCCAGTAGTATAGACCCGGGAGTAGCAGATACGCAGTATTTT.

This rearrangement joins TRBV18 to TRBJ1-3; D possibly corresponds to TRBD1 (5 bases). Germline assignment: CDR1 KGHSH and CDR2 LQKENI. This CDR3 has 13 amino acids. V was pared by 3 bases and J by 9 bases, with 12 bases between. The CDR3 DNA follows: TGTGCCAGCTCACCGAGGAGGGGTAGCACCATATATTTT. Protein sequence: CASSPRRGSTIYF.

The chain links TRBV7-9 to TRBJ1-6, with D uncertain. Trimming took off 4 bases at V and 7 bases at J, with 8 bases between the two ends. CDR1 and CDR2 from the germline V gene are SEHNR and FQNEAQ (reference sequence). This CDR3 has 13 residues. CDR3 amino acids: CASSSTGNSPLHF. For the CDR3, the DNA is TGTGCCAGCAGCTCTACCGGGAATTCACCCCTCCACTTT.

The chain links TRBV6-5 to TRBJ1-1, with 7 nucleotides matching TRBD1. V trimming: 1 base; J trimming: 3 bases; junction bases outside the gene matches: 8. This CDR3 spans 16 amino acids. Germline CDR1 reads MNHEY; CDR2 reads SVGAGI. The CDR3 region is CASSYFGRTGYTEAFF. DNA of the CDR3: TGTGCCAGCAGTTACTTTGGGCGGACAGGATACACTGAAGCTTTCTTT.

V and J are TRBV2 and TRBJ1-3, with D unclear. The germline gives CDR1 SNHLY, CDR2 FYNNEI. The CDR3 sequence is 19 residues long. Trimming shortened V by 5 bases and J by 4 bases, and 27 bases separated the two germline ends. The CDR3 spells CASSFDGIGNRRSGNTIYF. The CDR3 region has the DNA TGTGCCAGCAGTTTCGACGGCATTGGAAACAGAAGAAGCGGAAACACCATATATTTT.

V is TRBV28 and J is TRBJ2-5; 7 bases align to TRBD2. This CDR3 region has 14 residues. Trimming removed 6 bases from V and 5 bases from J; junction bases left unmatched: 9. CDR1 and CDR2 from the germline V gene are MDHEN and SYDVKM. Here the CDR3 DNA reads TGTGCCAGCAGGCCCCCGTTGCGGGGGGAGACCCAGTACTTC. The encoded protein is CASRPPLRGETQYF.

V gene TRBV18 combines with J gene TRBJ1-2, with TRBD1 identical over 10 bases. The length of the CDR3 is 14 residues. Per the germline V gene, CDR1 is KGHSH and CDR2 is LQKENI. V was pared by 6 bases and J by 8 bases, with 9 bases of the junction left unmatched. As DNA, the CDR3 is TGTGCCAGCTCGCTCTCCGGGACAGGGGACGGCTACACCTTC. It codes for CASSLSGTGDGYTF. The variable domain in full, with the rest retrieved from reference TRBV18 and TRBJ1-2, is NAGVMQNPRHLVRRRGQEARLRCSPMKGHSHVYWYRQLPEEGLKFMVYLQKENIIDESGMPKERFSAEFPKEGPSILRIQQVVRGDSAAYFCASSLSGTGDGYTFGSGTRLTVV.